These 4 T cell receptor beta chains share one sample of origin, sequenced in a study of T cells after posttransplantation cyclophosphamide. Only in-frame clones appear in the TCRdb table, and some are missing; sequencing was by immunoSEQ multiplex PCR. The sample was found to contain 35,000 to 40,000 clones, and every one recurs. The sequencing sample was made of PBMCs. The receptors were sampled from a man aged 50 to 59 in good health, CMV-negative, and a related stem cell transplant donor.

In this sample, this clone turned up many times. The CDR3 sequence: CASSFMSGHEQFF. The CDR3 coding sequence is TGTGCCAGCAGCTTTATGAGCGGCCATGAGCAGTTCTTC. The chain couples TRBV5-6 to TRBJ2-1, with TRBD2 as a possible D gene (5 bases). Germline loops: CDR1 SGHDT, CDR2 YYEEEE. Deletions cut 2 bases from V and 8 bases from J, with 11 bases between. The CDR3 totals 13 residues.

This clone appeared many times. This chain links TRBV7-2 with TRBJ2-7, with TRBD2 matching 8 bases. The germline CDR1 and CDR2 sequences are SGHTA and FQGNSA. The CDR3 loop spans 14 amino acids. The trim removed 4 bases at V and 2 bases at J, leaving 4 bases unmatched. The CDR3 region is CASSYGGGTYEQYF. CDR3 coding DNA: TGTGCCAGCAGCTACGGGGGGGGAACCTACGAGCAGTACTTC.

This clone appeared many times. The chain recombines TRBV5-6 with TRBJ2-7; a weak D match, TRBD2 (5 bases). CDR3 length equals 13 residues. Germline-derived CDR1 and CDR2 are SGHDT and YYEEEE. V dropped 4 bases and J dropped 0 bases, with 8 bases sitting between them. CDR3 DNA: TGTGCCAGCAGCCCCGACTACTCCTACGAGCAGTACTTC. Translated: CASSPDYSYEQYF.

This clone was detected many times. This CDR3 is CASSPGGGLQETQYF. In nucleotides, the CDR3 is TGTGCCAGCAGCCCGGGGGGAGGCCTCCAAGAGACCCAGTACTTC. The chain recombines TRBV6-1 with TRBJ2-5; the match to TRBD2 covers 7 bases. The CDR3 is 15 residues long. CDR1 and CDR2 (germline): MNHNS, SASEGT. V lost 6 bases and J lost 1; bases outside the gene matches: 8.